This record concerns one T cell receptor beta chain sequence. The antigen it recognizes is unknown. No qualities accompany the bases; no much larger clone lies one base away. Participants in the prospective study were enrolled through a virtual design, were aged roughly 18 to 100 years, and lived in roughly 25 United States geographic areas. To assign participants to cohorts, the prospective study relied on clinical history that participants themselves reported in a screening survey and a study questionnaire. Recovered participants in ImmuneRACE Cohort 3 were defined by two consecutive negative NP/OP PCR tests, clearance by a healthcare professional, or resolution of symptoms. In the prospective study, whole blood, serum and a nasopharyngeal or oropharyngeal swab were collected from each participant by mobile phlebotomists. Prospective study participants could optionally give additional blood draws and questionnaires over an approximately two-month period. Blood samples from the prospective study were shipped frozen or at room temperature prior to DNA extraction.

Trimming removed 1 base from V and 2 bases from J; the gene matches leave 1 base unexplained. From the cysteine up to the phenylalanine, the CDR3 has a length of 15 residues. Solely the CDR3 DNA is kept, with 45 bases framed from the first base. Via the germline V gene, CDR1 is MGHRA and CDR2 YSYEKL. TCRbeta CDR3 regions were amplified from genomic DNA by means of the immunoSEQ Assay, a bias-controlled multiplex PCR. The paper's processing steps were these. Nucleated cell counts per sample were estimated from amplification of reference gene primers within the assay. To quantify the absolute abundance of each unique TCRbeta CDR3 rearrangement, sequence reads were collapsed and filtered. Productive Simpson clonality was computed per sample as the square root of Simpson's diversity index over productive rearrangements. The table was pulled from immuneACCESS by TCRdb, which kept in-frame rearrangements only. Such tables lose some clones; where checked, under half of the loss comes from unresolved V genes, and the rest has no known cause. V and J calls plus clone size are reproduced from that table; the DNA served to infer D and trimming. Across this sample there are roughly 280,000 clones, with roughly 90% seen only once. 1.5% to 2% of the sample lies in the top ten.

The sample comes from a study of blood T cell repertoires in COVID-19 (dated by TCRdb to 2020 to 2022). Context from the whole study: The collaborator samples originated in the United States, Italy and Spain and spanned the acute and convalescent phases of COVID-19. The material from the prospective study consisted of cDNA or gDNA derived from T cells, B-cell-depleted T cells, or PBMCs. Subjects who had been exposed to COVID-19, were actively infected with it, or had recovered from it provided the deeply sampled blood TCRbeta repertoires that made up the dataset. A freely available public database, intended as a resource for researchers studying the immune response to SARS-CoV-2, is where the repertoires were released. Samples were obtained from the ongoing ImmuneRACE study (first 160 participants) and from 1,200 or so subjects provided by 6 global collaborators. The sample metadata nearly always contained a de-identified subject ID, COVID-19 status, age in years and sex. Where available, HLA class I and class II types were obtained from metadata supplied by the sample provider rather than from assay-based typing. Broad study findings and their caveats: Clinical and demographic metadata were provided uncurated, with the amount varying by source and participant.

The TCR sequence derives from a woman between 55 and 75 years old who had recovered from COVID-19. The chain links TRBV4-1 with TRBJ2-4; TRBD2 fits 8 bases in the junction. The specimen was PBMCs or T cells enriched from blood (not recorded which). The CDR3 sequence is CASSQAGGTKNIQYF. The nucleotides read TGCGCCAGCAGCCAAGCGGGGGGGACCAAAAACATTCAGTACTTC.